This T cell receptor beta chain was retrieved from a study of blood T cell repertoires in COVID-19. Study summary: Specimens from acute and convalescent COVID-19 originated in the United States, Italy and Spain.

Original methodology: Cell counts per sample came from amplifying reference gene primers. Assay used: immunoSEQ multiplex PCR; TCRdb lists only in-frame clones, some missing. For V, J and clone size, that table is used; D and trimming come from the DNA. Here the sample spans 150,000 to 200,000 clones, less than 90% being singletons. This CDR3 comprises 17 residues. The germline V gene has CDR1 MNHEY and CDR2 SVGEGT. V was pared by 5 bases and J by 2 bases, with 9 bases of the junction left unmatched. The V and J genes are TRBV6-2 or TRBV6-3 and TRBJ1-2; 12 positions match TRBD1. Sequenced: peripheral blood. The source is a man aged 18 to 29 with active or convalescent COVID-19. CDR3 in DNA: TGTGCCAGCAGTCATCCTCGGGACAGGGGGCGAAACTATGGCTACACCTTC. It codes for CASSHPRDRGRNYGYTF.